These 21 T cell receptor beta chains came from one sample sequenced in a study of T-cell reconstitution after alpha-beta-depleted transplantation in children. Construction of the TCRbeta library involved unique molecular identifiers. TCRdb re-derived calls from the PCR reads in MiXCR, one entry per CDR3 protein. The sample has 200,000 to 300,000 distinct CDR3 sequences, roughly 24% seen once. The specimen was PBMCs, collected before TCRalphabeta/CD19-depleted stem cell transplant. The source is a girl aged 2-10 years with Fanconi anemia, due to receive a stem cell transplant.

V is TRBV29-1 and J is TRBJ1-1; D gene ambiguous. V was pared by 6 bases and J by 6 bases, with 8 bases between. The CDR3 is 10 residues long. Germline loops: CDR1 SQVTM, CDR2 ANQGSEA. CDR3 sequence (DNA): TGCAGCGTGTGGGTGGCTGAAGCTTTCTTT. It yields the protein CSVWVAEAFF.

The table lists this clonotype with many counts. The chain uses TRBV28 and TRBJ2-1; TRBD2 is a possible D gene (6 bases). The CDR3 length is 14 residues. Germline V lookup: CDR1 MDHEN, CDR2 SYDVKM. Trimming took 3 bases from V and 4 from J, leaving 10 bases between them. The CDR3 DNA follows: TGTGCCAGCAGTTTGGGGGACTTTTACAATGAGCAGTTCTTC. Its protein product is CASSLGDFYNEQFF.

CDR3 region: CASLEAGGSTDTQYF. The DNA of the CDR3 is TGTGCCAGCTTAGAAGCAGGGGGAAGCACAGATACGCAGTATTTT. The V and J genes are TRBV11-2 and TRBJ2-3, with 7 bases aligning to TRBD1. This CDR3 spans 15 amino acids. CDR1 is SGHAT, CDR2 FQNNGV, per germline. The trim removed 8 bases at V and 0 bases at J, leaving 8 bases unmatched.

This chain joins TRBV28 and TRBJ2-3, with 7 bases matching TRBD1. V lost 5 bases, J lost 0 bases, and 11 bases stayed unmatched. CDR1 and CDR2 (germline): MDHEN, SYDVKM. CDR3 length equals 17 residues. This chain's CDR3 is CASSDPYHRGSTDTQYF. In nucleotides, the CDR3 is TGTGCCAGCAGTGACCCATATCACAGGGGTAGCACAGATACGCAGTATTTT.

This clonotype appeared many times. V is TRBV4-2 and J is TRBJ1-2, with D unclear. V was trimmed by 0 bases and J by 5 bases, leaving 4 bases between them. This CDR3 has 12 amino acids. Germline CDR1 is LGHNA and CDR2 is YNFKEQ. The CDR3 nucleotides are TGTGCCAGCAGCCAAGATCTATATGGCTACACCTTC. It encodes CASSQDLYGYTF.

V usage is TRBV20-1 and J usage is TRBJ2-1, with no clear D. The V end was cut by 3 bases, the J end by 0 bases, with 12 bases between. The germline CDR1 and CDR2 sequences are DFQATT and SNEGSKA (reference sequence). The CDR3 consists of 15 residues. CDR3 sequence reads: CSASPAGNSYNEQFF. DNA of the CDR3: TGCAGTGCTAGTCCTGCAGGAAACTCCTACAATGAGCAGTTCTTC.

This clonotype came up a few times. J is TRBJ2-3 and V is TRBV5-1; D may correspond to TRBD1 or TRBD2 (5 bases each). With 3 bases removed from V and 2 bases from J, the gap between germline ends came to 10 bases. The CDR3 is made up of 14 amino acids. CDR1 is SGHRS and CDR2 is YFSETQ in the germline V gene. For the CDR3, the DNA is TGCGCCAGCAGCTGGGACCACTCCACAGATACGCAGTATTTT. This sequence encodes CASSWDHSTDTQYF. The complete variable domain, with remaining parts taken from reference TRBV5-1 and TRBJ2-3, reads KAGVTQTPRYLIKTRGQQVTLSCSPISGHRSVSWYQQTPGQGLQFLFEYFSETQRNKGNFPGRFSGRQFSNSRSEMNVSTLELGDSALYLCASSWDHSTDTQYFGPGTRLTVL.

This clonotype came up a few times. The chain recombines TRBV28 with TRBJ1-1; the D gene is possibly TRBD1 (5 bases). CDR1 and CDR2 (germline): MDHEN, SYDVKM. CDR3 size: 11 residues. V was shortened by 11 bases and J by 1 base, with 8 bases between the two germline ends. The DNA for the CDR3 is TGTGCCCTTGGGGCGAACACTGAAGCTTTCTTT. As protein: CALGANTEAFF.

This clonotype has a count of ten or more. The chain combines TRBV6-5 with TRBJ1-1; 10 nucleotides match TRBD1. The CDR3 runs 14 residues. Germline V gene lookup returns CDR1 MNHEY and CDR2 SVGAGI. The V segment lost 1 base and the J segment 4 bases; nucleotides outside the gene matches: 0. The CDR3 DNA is TGTGCCAGCAGTTACTGGACAGGGGGCACTGAAGCTTTCTTT. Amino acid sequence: CASSYWTGGTEAFF.

For the CDR3, the DNA is TGTGCCAGCAGTTTTCTCTCGAACACCGGGGAGCTGTTTTTT. This gives the protein CASSFLSNTGELFF. The rearrangement links TRBV12-3 or TRBV12-4 to TRBJ2-2; D is unresolved. The CDR3 loop spans 14 amino acids. Deletions cut 3 bases from V and 0 bases from J, with 5 bases between.

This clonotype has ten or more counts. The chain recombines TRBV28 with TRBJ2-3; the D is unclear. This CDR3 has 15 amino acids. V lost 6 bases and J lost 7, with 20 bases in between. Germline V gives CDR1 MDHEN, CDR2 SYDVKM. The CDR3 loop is CASRFTTGLQHTQYF. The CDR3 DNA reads TGTGCCAGCAGGTTTACAACGGGCCTCCAACATACGCAGTATTTT.

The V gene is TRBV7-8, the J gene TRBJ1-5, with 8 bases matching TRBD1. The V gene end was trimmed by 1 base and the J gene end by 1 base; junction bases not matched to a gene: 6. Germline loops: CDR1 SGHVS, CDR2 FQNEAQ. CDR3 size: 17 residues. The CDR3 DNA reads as TGTGCCAGCAGCTTAGGTACAGGGGGATGGAGCAATCAGCCCCAGCATTTT. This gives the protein CASSLGTGGWSNQPQHF. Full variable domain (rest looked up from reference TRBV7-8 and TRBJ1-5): GAGVSQSPRYKVAKRGQDVALRCDPISGHVSLFWYQQALGQGPEFLTYFQNEAQLDKSGLPSDRFFAERPEGSVSTLKIQRTQQEDSAVYLCASSLGTGGWSNQPQHFGDGTRLSIL.

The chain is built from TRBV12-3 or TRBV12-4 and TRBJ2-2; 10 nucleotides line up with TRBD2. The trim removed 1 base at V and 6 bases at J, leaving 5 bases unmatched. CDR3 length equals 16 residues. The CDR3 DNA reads TGTGCCAGCAGTTTAGATCCAGCGGGGGGGCCCGGGGAGCTGTTTTTT. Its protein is CASSLDPAGGPGELFF.

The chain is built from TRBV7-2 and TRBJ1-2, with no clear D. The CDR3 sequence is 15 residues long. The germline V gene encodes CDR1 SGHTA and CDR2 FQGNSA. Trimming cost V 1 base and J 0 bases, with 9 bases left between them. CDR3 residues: CASSLVTGANYGYTF. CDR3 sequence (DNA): TGTGCCAGCAGCTTAGTCACCGGAGCTAACTATGGCTACACCTTC. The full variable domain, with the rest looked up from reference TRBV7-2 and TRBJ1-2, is GAGVSQSPSNKVTEKGKDVELRCDPISGHTALYWYRQSLGQGLEFLIYFQGNSAPDKSGLPSDRFSAERTGGSVSTLTIQRTQQEDSAVYLCASSLVTGANYGYTFGSGTRLTVV.

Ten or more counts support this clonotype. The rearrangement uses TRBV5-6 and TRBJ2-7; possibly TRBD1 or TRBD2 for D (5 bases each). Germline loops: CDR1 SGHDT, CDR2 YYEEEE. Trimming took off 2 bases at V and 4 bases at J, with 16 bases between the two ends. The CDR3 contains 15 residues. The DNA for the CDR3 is TGTGCCAGCAGCTTTGATACAGGTGGGGGTTACGAGCAGTACTTC. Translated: CASSFDTGGGYEQYF.

CDR3 DNA sequence: TGTGCCAGCAGCTTATTTCGCGCAGATACGCAGTATTTT. It encodes CASSLFRADTQYF. The chain recombines TRBV7-2 with TRBJ2-3; the D is unclear. This CDR3 comprises 13 residues. Germline values: CDR1 SGHTA, CDR2 FQGNSA. V was trimmed by 2 bases and J by 4 bases, leaving 7 bases between them.

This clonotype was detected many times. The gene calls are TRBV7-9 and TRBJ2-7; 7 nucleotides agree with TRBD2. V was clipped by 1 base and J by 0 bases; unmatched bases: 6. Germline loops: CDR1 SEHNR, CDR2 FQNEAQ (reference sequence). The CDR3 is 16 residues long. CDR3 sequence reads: CASSLGTRRSSYEQYF. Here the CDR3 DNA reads TGTGCCAGCAGCTTAGGGACTAGACGGAGCTCCTACGAGCAGTACTTC.

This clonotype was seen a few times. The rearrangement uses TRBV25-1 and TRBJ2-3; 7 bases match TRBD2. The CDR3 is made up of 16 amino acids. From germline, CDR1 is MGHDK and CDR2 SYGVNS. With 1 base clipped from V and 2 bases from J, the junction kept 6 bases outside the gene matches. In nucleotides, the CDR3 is TGTGCCAGCAGTGAATCATTAGCGGGTATCACAGATACGCAGTATTTT. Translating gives CASSESLAGITDTQYF.

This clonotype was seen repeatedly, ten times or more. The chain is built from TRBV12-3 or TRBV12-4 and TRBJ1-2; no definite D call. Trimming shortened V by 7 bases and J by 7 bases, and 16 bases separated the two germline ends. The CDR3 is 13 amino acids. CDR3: CASTSSSGSGYTF. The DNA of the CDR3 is TGTGCCAGCACTTCTTCCTCAGGCAGTGGCTACACCTTC.

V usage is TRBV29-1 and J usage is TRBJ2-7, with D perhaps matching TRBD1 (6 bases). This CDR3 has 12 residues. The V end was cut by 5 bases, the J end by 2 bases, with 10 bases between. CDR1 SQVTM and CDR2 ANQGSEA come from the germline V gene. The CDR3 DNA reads TGCAGCGTTATCACAGGGCCCTACGAGCAGTACTTC. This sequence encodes CSVITGPYEQYF.

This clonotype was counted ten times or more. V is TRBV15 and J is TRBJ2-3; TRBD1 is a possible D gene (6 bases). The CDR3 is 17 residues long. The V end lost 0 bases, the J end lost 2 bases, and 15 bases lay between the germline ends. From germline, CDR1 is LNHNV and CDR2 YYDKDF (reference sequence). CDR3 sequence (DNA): TGTGCCACCAGCAGAGATTTGGTACAGGGCCACACAGATACGCAGTATTTT. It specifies CATSRDLVQGHTDTQYF.